This T cell receptor (beta chain) was documented in a study of blood T cell repertoires in COVID-19. In the study's own analysis: The authors estimated nucleated cell counts from reference gene primer amplification. Data came from immunoSEQ multiplex PCR; TCRdb stores just in-frame clones and leaves some out. Clone size and V and J calls were adopted from that table, with D and trimming inferred from the DNA. The sample gives a few hundred thousand clones, around 87% of which show up once; 2% to 2.5% is in the top ten. The sequenced sample was peripheral blood. This sequence was found in a woman aged 45-59 years with acute or convalescent COVID-19.

The CDR3 sequence is CASSSPDTVNEKLFF. In DNA form, the CDR3 reads TGTGCCAGCAGCTCCCCCGACACGGTTAATGAAAAACTGTTTTTT. This rearrangement joins TRBV7-9 to TRBJ1-4; D not certain. The CDR3 has 15 amino acids. Germline lookup yields CDR1 SEHNR and CDR2 FQNEAQ (reference sequence). V lost 4 bases and J lost 4, with 13 bases in between.